This record concerns one T cell receptor beta chain sequence. The data derive from a study of blood T cell repertoires in COVID-19. Turning to the study itself: Samples taken during acute and convalescent COVID-19 were collected in the United States, Italy and Spain. The analysed material was cDNA or gDNA that came from T cells, B-cell-depleted T cells, or PBMCs.

CDR3 length: 13 amino acids. Germline trimming cut 8 bases from V and 6 bases from J; bases unmatched to any gene: 10. Germline V lookup: CDR1 MNHEY, CDR2 SVGAGI. TCRdb's copy holds only in-frame clones and misses some; the assay was immunoSEQ multiplex PCR. The table lists some 490,000 clones, 75% to 90% of them singletons. V and J are TRBV6-5 and TRBJ2-7, with 7 bases fitting TRBD1. The sequencing sample was made of PBMCs or T cells enriched from blood (not recorded which). The source of this sequence is an older woman who had recovered from COVID-19. CDR3 in DNA: TGTGCCAGCTCCGGGACAGCCACTTTCGAGCAGTACTTC. Its protein is CASSGTATFEQYF.